A selection of T cell receptor beta chains follows, all from one sample in a study of T-cell memory formation after mild COVID-19. TCRdb itself ran the 5' RACE reads through MiXCR, one entry per CDR3 protein. The table has around 99,000 distinct CDR3 sequences, 13% to 15% seen once. The sequenced sample consisted of PBMCs or a T cell subset sorted from them (not recorded which). The receptor source for this set is a man in his late teens or twenties who had mild COVID-19 (a few samples of this study predate the infection). Cell type and time point are not known. CDR3s include the opening cysteine and the closing phenylalanine or tryptophan. A D gene is named only where the DNA matches it firmly. The size of a clone is reported for some rows only, either as once, few or many, or as a class for expanded clones.

d_call: -; clone_size: -; v_call: TRBV7-9; j_call: TRBJ1-6; cdr3_nt: TGTGCCAGCAGCGGTAATTCACCCCTCCACTTT; cdr3_aa: CASSGNSPLHF
d_call: -; clone_size: few; v_call: TRBV7-7; j_call: TRBJ2-1; cdr3_nt: TGTGCCAGCAGCTTAGACGGGGGCGAGCAGTTCTTC; cdr3_aa: CASSLDGGEQFF
d_call: -; clone_size: -; v_call: TRBV4-2; j_call: TRBJ2-1; cdr3_nt: TGTGCCAGCAGCCAAGAACAGGGCGACTCCTACAATGAGCAGTTCTTC; cdr3_aa: CASSQEQGDSYNEQFF
d_call: -; clone_size: many; v_call: TRBV6-5; j_call: TRBJ2-5; cdr3_nt: TGTGCCAGCAGTTTAGACAGCGAGACCCAGTACTTC; cdr3_aa: CASSLDSETQYF
d_call: -; clone_size: -; v_call: TRBV2; j_call: TRBJ1-1; cdr3_nt: TGTGCCAGCAGCCCTGGCATGAACACTGAAGCTTTCTTT; cdr3_aa: CASSPGMNTEAFF
d_call: -; clone_size: -; v_call: TRBV3-1; j_call: TRBJ1-2; cdr3_nt: TGTGCCAGCAGCCCCCGGGGGGCCGCCACGGAATGCACCTTC; cdr3_aa: CASSPRGAATECTF
d_call: TRBD1; clone_size: many; v_call: TRBV5-6; j_call: TRBJ2-3; cdr3_nt: TGTGCCAGCAGCTTGGACAGGGGGCGGACAGATACGCAGTATTTT; cdr3_aa: CASSLDRGRTDTQYF
d_call: -; clone_size: -; v_call: TRBV10-2; j_call: TRBJ1-2; cdr3_nt: TGCGCCAGCAGTGAGCGAGGGGGCTACACCTTC; cdr3_aa: CASSERGGYTF
d_call: TRBD2; clone_size: few; v_call: TRBV6-2/TRBV6-3; j_call: TRBJ2-1; cdr3_nt: TGTGCCAGCAGTTACGAGCGGGGGGGCCTTTTAAATGAGCAGTTCTTC; cdr3_aa: CASSYERGGLLNEQFF
d_call: -; clone_size: -; v_call: TRBV7-9; j_call: TRBJ2-1; cdr3_nt: TGTGCCAGCAGCTTAGAAACCTTAGGGGATGAGCAGTTCTTC; cdr3_aa: CASSLETLGDEQFF
d_call: -; clone_size: -; v_call: TRBV29-1; j_call: TRBJ2-7; cdr3_nt: TGCAGCGTTGCTCTGGGGGGTGATTACGAGCAGTACTTC; cdr3_aa: CSVALGGDYEQYF
d_call: -; clone_size: few; v_call: TRBV2; j_call: TRBJ2-7; cdr3_nt: TGTGCCAGCAGACCAAGGGAGGGGGACGAGCAGTACTTC; cdr3_aa: CASRPREGDEQYF
d_call: -; clone_size: -; v_call: TRBV6-5; j_call: TRBJ2-3; cdr3_nt: TGTGCCAGCAGTTACGGCTCAGATACGCAGTATTTT; cdr3_aa: CASSYGSDTQYF
d_call: TRBD1; clone_size: many; v_call: TRBV5-1; j_call: TRBJ2-1; cdr3_nt: TGCGCCAGCACCGGGACAGGCCTGTACAATGAGCAGTTCTTC; cdr3_aa: CASTGTGLYNEQFF
d_call: TRBD2; clone_size: few; v_call: TRBV7-8; j_call: TRBJ2-2; cdr3_nt: TGTGCCAGCAGCACAAGGACTAGCGGGTTTAACACCGGGGAGCTGTTTTTT; cdr3_aa: CASSTRTSGFNTGELFF
d_call: -; clone_size: -; v_call: TRBV4-3; j_call: TRBJ1-4; cdr3_nt: TGCGCCAGCAGCCCCGAGGACCGCCCCGAAAAACTGTTTTTT; cdr3_aa: CASSPEDRPEKLFF
d_call: TRBD2; clone_size: many; v_call: TRBV27; j_call: TRBJ2-1; cdr3_nt: TGTGCCAGCAGCTCCGGGACTAGCGGGGGGGCTGTCTACAATGAGCAGTTCTTC; cdr3_aa: CASSSGTSGGAVYNEQFF